Many counts were recorded for the clone carrying this T cell receptor beta chain. These data originate in a study of neurological immune-mediated disorders. The time point here: longitudinal time-point 1 (baseline). Using its own MiXCR run on the 5' RACE reads, TCRdb lists one record per CDR3 protein. The sample lists some 71,000 distinct CDR3 sequences; around 9.6% were seen once. The receptor's source is a man aged 25-45 years in good health. The sample comprised PBMCs.

CDR3 sequence: CSVARTGLNTEAFF. For the CDR3, the DNA is TGCAGCGTTGCCCGGACAGGTTTGAACACTGAAGCTTTCTTT. The chain carries TRBV29-1 and TRBJ1-1; 7 bases agree with TRBD1. The CDR3 contains 14 residues. CDR1 is SQVTM, CDR2 ANQGSEA, per germline. V dropped 4 bases and J dropped 0; count of bases not matched to a gene: 5.